Reported below is one T cell receptor (beta chain). This CDR3 has 15 residues. V shed 0 bases and J shed 10 bases, with 13 bases lying between them. Germline V CDR1 and CDR2: LNHNV, YYDKDF (reference sequence). cDNA serving as the sequencing template came from extracted, reverse transcribed RNA. The table came from immunoSEQ multiplex PCR; TCRdb's copy has only in-frame clones and leaves some out. The sample has 90,000 to 120,000 clones, almost 60% seen once; the top ten hold 20% to 25%. This sample is drawn from a study of CD8+ T cells in alopecia areata. The receptor was isolated from a human donor in good health. This chain connects TRBV15 to TRBJ1-6; D remains ambiguous. Sequencing was carried out using CD8+ T cells sorted from blood. CDR3 in DNA: TGTGCCACCAGCAGAGAGGCAGCGCTCGGCTCACCCCTCCACTTT. Translated: CATSREAALGSPLHF.